The present T cell receptor (beta chain) was sequenced within a study of shared clonotypes between healthy human individuals (dated by TCRdb to between 2020 and 2021). For context, the study as a whole: Three men and a couple of women, aged 18 to 49 years, made up the cohort. Each donor's leukapheresis produced roughly between roughly 0.9 and 9 billion PBMCs. To increase sequencing depth and limit assay-specific biases, different laboratories used diverse techniques to prepare libraries and sequence TCR repertoires. The study deeply sequenced blood TCR repertoires of about 5 healthy adults to estimate repertoire size and the extent of clonotype sharing between individuals. Broader findings and caveats from the paper: Pairwise subsampling led to the expectation that sequencing depth would affect the degree of clonotype sharing among donors. Only blood was sampled, and tissue TCR repertoires likely differ from those in blood. Because the study included only a small number of donors, the genetic and exposure-history diversity represented was limited.

The CDR3 runs 15 amino acids, cysteine and phenylalanine included. The DNA shown is the 45-base CDR3, in frame from base 1. From the germline V gene (reference sequence), CDR1 is LNHDA and CDR2 is SQIVND. V trim: 4 bases; J trim: 0 bases; unmatched bases: 3. Using the deep immunoSEQ assay, multiplex PCR amplified TCR CDR3 regions from genomic DNA. Genomic DNA extracted from each cell subset was distributed evenly over all wells of several immunoSEQ 96-well plates, and each plate served as one replicate. For unsorted PBMC, 300 ng genomic DNA, equal to approximately 30,000 T cell genomes, was loaded into each replicate PCR. Genomic DNA from unsorted PBMC was sequenced over ten immunoSEQ deep assay plates. Purified libraries were quantified with a Qubit 3.0 fluorometer, sized on a Bioanalyzer 2100, and re-quantified with the KAPA Library Quantification kit. Each immunoSEQ 96-well plate was sequenced on its own single-read 150-cycle Illumina NextSeq 550 flow cell. In the source study's methods: Because only junctional sequences without quality scores were contained in the immunoSEQ output, filtering matching that applied to full-length reads could not be performed. To assign V/J genes and CDR3, sequences were annotated against IMGT germline references using PyIR, a Python wrapper for IgBLAST v1.9. Any read was removed if the V/J assignment was weak (E-value above 1e-6), the CDR3 was missing, or the read contained stop codons, out-of-frame junctions, or ambiguous translated residues. V3J clonotypes were defined as sequences sharing an identical inferred V gene, J gene, and CDR3 amino acid sequence. Percentage overlap between repertoires was computed as shared unique clonotypes divided by the size of the smaller repertoire. Repertoire richness was assessed with RTK rarefaction, the Chao1 estimator, and Recon v2.1 estimates of unobserved clonotypes. In TCRdb, the immuneACCESS table is reduced to in-frame sequences with V and J assigned. These tables do not hold every clone; where another copy was compared, an unresolved V gene accounts for under half, and the others remain unexplained. V and J calls and clone size are those listed in that table; D and trimming were worked out from the DNA. This sample holds hundreds of thousands of clones; about 80% were observed only once. The ten largest clones capture about 12% of the sample.

Donors were healthy HIV-negative adults with no recently reported acute infections or vaccinations. Only Caucasian adults living in Nashville, Tennessee, USA were represented among the donors. For unsorted samples, 90 million or so PBMCs were counted and genomic DNA was extracted with the QIAamp DNA Blood Mini kit. Blood was obtained by leukapheresis, after which PBMCs were separated by Ficoll-Histopaque density gradient centrifugation and cryopreserved in liquid nitrogen vapor phase. Details on this clone: Its cognate antigen has yet to be identified. Within one base of it there is no much larger clone, and no base qualities were kept.

The V and J segments used are TRBV19 and TRBJ1-3; 7 junctional bases match TRBD1. The clonotype originates from a woman aged 40 to 49 in good health. Some clones in this sample may be carry-over from other donors' samples. Sequencing input: PBMCs. Here is the DNA: TGTGCCAGTAGTACAGGGACAGACTCTGGAAACACCATATATTTT. This sequence encodes CASSTGTDSGNTIYF.